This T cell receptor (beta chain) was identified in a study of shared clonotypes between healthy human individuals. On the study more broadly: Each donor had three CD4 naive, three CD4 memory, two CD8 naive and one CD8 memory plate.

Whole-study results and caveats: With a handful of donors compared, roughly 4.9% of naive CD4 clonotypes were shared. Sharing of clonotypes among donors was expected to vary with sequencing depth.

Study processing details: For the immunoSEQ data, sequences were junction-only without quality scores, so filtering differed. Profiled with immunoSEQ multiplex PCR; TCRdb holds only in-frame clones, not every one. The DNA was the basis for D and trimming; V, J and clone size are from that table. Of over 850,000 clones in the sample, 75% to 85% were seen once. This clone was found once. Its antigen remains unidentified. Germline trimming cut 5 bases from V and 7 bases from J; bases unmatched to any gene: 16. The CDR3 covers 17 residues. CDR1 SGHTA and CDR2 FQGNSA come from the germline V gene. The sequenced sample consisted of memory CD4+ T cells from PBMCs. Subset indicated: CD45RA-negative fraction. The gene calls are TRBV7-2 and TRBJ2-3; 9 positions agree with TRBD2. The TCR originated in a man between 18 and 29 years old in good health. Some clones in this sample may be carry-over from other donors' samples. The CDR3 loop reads CASSPSPTSGSGNTQYF. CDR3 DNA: TGTGCCAGCAGCCCTAGCCCAACTAGCGGGTCCGGGAATACGCAGTATTTT.